This T cell receptor beta chain emerged from a study of cytomegalovirus exposure and HLA in healthy donors (TCRdb year 2017). Background for the entire study: According to a later analysis, the approximately 120 validation repertoires were produced on the same platform as the roughly 720 repertoires of the first cohort. To predict cytomegalovirus infection status, the study combined high-throughput TCR immunosequencing, statistical association of individual TCRs with disease status, and machine learning. The study aimed to test whether signatures of past pathogen exposure could be identified by cataloging public T cell receptors. Besides the first cohort of about 730 subjects, a separate validation cohort made up of roughly 130 different subjects was used.

The CDR3 runs 15 amino acids, cysteine and phenylalanine included. The read is trimmed to its CDR3 DNA, 45 bases read in frame from base 1. V is cut by 3 bases and J by 1 base, and the space between the germline ends is 11 bases. The germline V gene gives CDR1 as SGHRS and CDR2 as YFSETQ. Note on this clone: It has no known antigen specificity. Qualities for individual bases were not recorded, and no much larger clone is one base off.

Points the paper makes about the study in general: Of the cluster scores, roughly 93% were above 0 in a later analysis, which found that TCRs clustered in the first cohort also tended to co-occur in the approximately 130 validation repertoires. The study listed 150 to 200 TCR beta chains as associated with cytomegalovirus. A few of the identified cytomegalovirus-associated TCR beta chains were confirmed in vitro to be specific for cytomegalovirus antigens. A later analysis lacked HLA typing for the validation cohort, so it scored co-occurrence in that cohort across all 130 or so repertoires. Cytomegalovirus status was reported to be diagnosed by the classifier with high specificity and sensitivity in both the original and validation cohorts. According to the authors, the approach could potentially be generalized to other disease states and immunological phenotypes. Most TCR sequences were observed very rarely across donors, whereas some public TCRs were present in many individuals.

Libraries were built with the immunoSEQ multiplex PCR assay. In the authors' own workflow: A statistical classification framework was developed to diagnose cytomegalovirus status using the catalog of TCR beta chain sequences. The source is immuneACCESS, and TCRdb retained only in-frame sequences with V and J called. Part of the clones is not carried over; for the studies checked, unresolved V genes explain less than half of this, and the remainder is unexplained. D and trimming were read from the DNA, whereas the V and J calls and clone size are those reported in that table. Within this sample are 150,000 to 160,000 clones, with roughly 86% of them counted one time only. The ten largest clones take up less than 2.5% of the sample. Donors formed part of the validation cohort, which comprised 120 subjects and was distinct from the first cohort of 670 or so subjects.

The rearranged chain carries TRBV5-1 and TRBJ2-1, and TRBD1 may be the D gene, going by 6 matching bases. The receptor was isolated from a human donor in good health. What was sequenced was PBMCs. CDR3 sequence: CASSSAGVSYNEQFF. The DNA is as follows: TGCGCCAGCAGCTCGGCAGGGGTATCCTACAATGAGCAGTTCTTC.